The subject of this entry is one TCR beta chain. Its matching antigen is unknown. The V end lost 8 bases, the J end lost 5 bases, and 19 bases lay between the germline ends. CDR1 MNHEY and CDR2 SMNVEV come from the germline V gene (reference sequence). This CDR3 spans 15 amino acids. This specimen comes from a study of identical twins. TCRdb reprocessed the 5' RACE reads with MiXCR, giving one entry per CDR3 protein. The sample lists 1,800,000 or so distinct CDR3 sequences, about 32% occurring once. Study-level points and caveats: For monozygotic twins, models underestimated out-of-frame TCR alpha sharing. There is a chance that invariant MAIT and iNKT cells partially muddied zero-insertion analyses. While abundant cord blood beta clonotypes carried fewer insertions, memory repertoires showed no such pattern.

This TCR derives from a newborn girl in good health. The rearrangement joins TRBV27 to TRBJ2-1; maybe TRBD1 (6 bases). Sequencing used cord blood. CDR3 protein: CASRPIWRQDNEQFF. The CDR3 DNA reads TGTGCCAGCCGACCAATTTGGAGACAGGACAATGAGCAGTTCTTC.